These 3 T cell receptor beta chains came from one sample sequenced in a study of cytomegalovirus exposure and HLA in healthy donors (dated by TCRdb to 2016 to 2017). Receptor amplification or capture employed the immunoSEQ multiplex PCR assay. TCRdb retrieved this table from immuneACCESS and kept in-frame rearrangements only. Not all clones are present; in checked studies, unresolved V genes account for under half, and no reason is known for the remainder. The sample table holds about 130,000 clones, of which approximately 91% were seen once. About 1.5% of the sample belongs to the ten largest clones. The sequencing input was PBMCs. These receptors were collected from a man aged 25-45 years in good health and CMV-seronegative.

V is TRBV9 and J is TRBJ2-7; TRBD2 aligns across 10 bases. V was pared by 0 bases and J by 3 bases, with 6 bases of the junction left unmatched. This CDR3 spans 16 amino acids. The germline V gene encodes CDR1 SGDLS and CDR2 YYNGEE. This CDR3 reads CASSVGSSGRDYEQYF. In nucleotides, the CDR3 is TGTGCCAGCAGCGTAGGTTCGAGCGGGAGGGACTACGAGCAGTACTTC.

The chain has TRBV5-5 and TRBJ2-7; 9 nucleotides line up with TRBD2. V gave up 3 bases and J gave up 3 bases; unmatched junction bases: 7. Looked up from germline, CDR1 is SGHKS and CDR2 is YYEKEE (reference sequence). This CDR3 spans 15 amino acids. CDR3 loop: CASSSSLAGNYEQYF. The CDR3 DNA follows: TGTGCCAGCAGCTCCTCCCTAGCGGGAAACTACGAGCAGTACTTC.

This chain links TRBV7-2 with TRBJ2-3; 12 nucleotides match TRBD2. Germline loops: CDR1 SGHTA, CDR2 FQGNSA. The CDR3 loop spans 16 amino acids. After removal of 5 bases from V and 2 bases from J, the junction contained 5 bases not matched to a gene. The CDR3 bases are TGTGCCAGCAGCAAAAGGACTAGCGGGACCACAGATACGCAGTATTTT. It encodes CASSKRTSGTTDTQYF.